A selection of T cell receptor beta chains follows, all from one sample in a study of blood T cell repertoires in COVID-19. Profiled with immunoSEQ multiplex PCR; TCRdb holds only in-frame clones, not every one. The sample shows hundreds of thousands of clones, approximately 86% of them seen only once. Sequencing used PBMCs or T cells enriched from blood (not recorded which). The receptors here all came from a woman aged 45 to 65 who had recovered from COVID-19. The CDR3 runs from the conserved cysteine through the conserved F or W. D genes are given only for firm matches.

TRBJ2-7,NA,TRBV7-2,TGTGCCAGCAGTTTGGCAATCTCCTACGAGCAGTACTTC,CASSLAISYEQYF
TRBJ2-1,NA,TRBV29-1,TGCAGCGTTGAAGGGAGGTCCTACAATGAGCAGTTCTTC,CSVEGRSYNEQFF
TRBJ2-7,TRBD2,TRBV7-2,TGTGCCAGCAGCGCGACTAGCGGGGGAATCTACGAGCAGTACTTC,CASSATSGGIYEQYF
TRBJ1-6,TRBD1,TRBV27,TGTGCCAGCACCCAACAGGGGGCGAAGAATTCACCCCTCCACTTT,CASTQQGAKNSPLHF
TRBJ2-3,TRBD2,TRBV3-1/TRBV3-2,TGTGCCAGCAGCCAAGCAACGGGACTAGCGTTTAGCACAGATACGCAGTATTTT,CASSQATGLAFSTDTQYF
TRBJ1-5,NA,TRBV5-1,TGCGCCAGCAGCTTGGCCCCCAGGGATAGCAATCAGCCCCAGCATTTT,CASSLAPRDSNQPQHF
TRBJ2-7,TRBD2,TRBV28,TGTGCCAGCAGTCCCGACTTAGCGGGGTCCTACGAGCAGTACTTC,CASSPDLAGSYEQYF
TRBJ2-7,TRBD1,TRBV10-3,TGTGCCATCAATGACAGGGGCGAATCCTACGAGCAGTACTTC,CAINDRGESYEQYF
TRBJ1-4,TRBD1,TRBV5-1,TGCGCCAGCAGTTTCGGGACAGTTGGGGAAAAACTGTTTTTT,CASSFGTVGEKLFF
TRBJ1-2,NA,TRBV25-1,TGTGCCAGCAGTGCAGGGGCGGTCTATGGCTACACCTTC,CASSAGAVYGYTF
TRBJ1-1,TRBD1,TRBV5-1,TGCGCCAGCAGCTTGGGACAGGGGGCCTTGAACACTGAAGCTTTCTTT,CASSLGQGALNTEAFF
TRBJ2-1,NA,TRBV7-9,TGTGCCAGCAGCTTACAAACAGGGTACGATGAGCAGTTCTTC,CASSLQTGYDEQFF
TRBJ1-1,NA,TRBV7-9,TGTGCCAGCATGGCGAACGGGTTGAACACTGAAGCTTTCTTT,CASMANGLNTEAFF
TRBJ1-5,NA,TRBV6-6,TGTGCCAGCAGTTACTCGAAATCGGGGTCCAATCAGCCCCAGCATTTT,CASSYSKSGSNQPQHF